This record looks at one TCR beta chain sequence and its context. This entry is derived from a study of shared clonotypes between healthy human individuals. Trimming took 3 bases from V and 5 from J; bases not matched to a gene: 3. The CDR3 runs 14 residues. Germline values: CDR1 MDHEN, CDR2 SYDVKM. The assay used deep level. Each replicate PCR on the sorted subsets used about 220 ng DNA (approximately 33,000 T cell genomes). Clones were read by immunoSEQ multiplex PCR, and TCRdb kept only the in-frame ones, dropping some. Among around 370,000 clones listed, 96% were seen once. Source material: memory CD8+ T cells sorted from blood. Subset indicated: CD45RO+ cells pooled with CCR7-negative TemRA cells. V and J are TRBV28 and TRBJ2-2, with 7 bases fitting TRBD2. The sequence came from a man younger than 45 in good health. CDR3 nucleotides: TGTGCCAGCAGTTTTCGGCGGGAGACCGGGGAGCTGTTTTTT. Its protein is CASSFRRETGELFF.